This is a list of T cell receptor beta chains from one sample in a study of beta chain features in type 1 diabetes. Here immunoSEQ multiplex PCR was the method, and the copy in TCRdb shows in-frame clones only, minus some. Here the sample spans around 100,000 clones, 25% to 30% being singletons. The sequencing sample was made of central memory CD4+ T cells from blood. The receptor source for this set is a woman aged 18-30 years with type 1 diabetes. The CDR3 runs from the conserved cysteine through the conserved F or W. The D gene is left open where the match is weak. Not all rows give a size; the values are once, few, many and, for expanded clones, a class.

size: .
V: TRBV25-1
J: TRBJ2-7
D: .
CDR3: CASSNSYEQYF
DNA: TGTGCCAGCAGCAACTCCTACGAGCAGTACTTC

size: .
V: TRBV7-9
J: TRBJ1-1
D: .
CDR3: CASSLEQGEAFF
DNA: TGTGCCAGCAGCTTAGAACAGGGAGAAGCTTTCTTT

size: few
V: TRBV6-6
J: TRBJ1-1
D: .
CDR3: CASRTQGGEAFF
DNA: TGTGCCAGCAGAACCCAGGGCGGTGAAGCTTTCTTT

size: once
V: TRBV20-1
J: TRBJ2-1
D: .
CDR3: CSALSNEQFF
DNA: TGCAGTGCCCTCAGTAATGAGCAGTTCTTC

size: few
V: TRBV7-8
J: TRBJ1-5
D: TRBD1
CDR3: CASSLGTGNQPQHF
DNA: TGTGCCAGCAGCTTGGGGACAGGGAACCAGCCCCAGCATTTT

size: .
V: TRBV4-3
J: TRBJ2-5
D: TRBD1
CDR3: CASSPTGGRETQYF
DNA: TGCGCCAGCAGCCCCACAGGGGGACGGGAGACCCAGTACTTC

size: .
V: TRBV30
J: TRBJ1-5
D: .
CDR3: CAWSVSQGGGPQHF
DNA: TGTGCCTGGAGTGTAAGTCAGGGAGGTGGGCCCCAGCATTTT

size: few
V: TRBV11-2
J: TRBJ2-3
D: TRBD2
CDR3: CASSLQPAGGPFTQYF
DNA: TGTGCCAGCAGCTTACAACCAGCGGGAGGGCCCTTTACGCAGTATTTT

size: .
V: TRBV7-7
J: TRBJ2-1
D: TRBD2
CDR3: CASSPRSGSRNEQFF
DNA: TGTGCCAGCAGCCCCCGGAGCGGGAGTAGGAATGAGCAGTTCTTC

size: few
V: TRBV7-8
J: TRBJ2-3
D: .
CDR3: CASSLDSRGSTDTQYF
DNA: TGTGCCAGCAGCTTAGACTCCAGGGGAAGCACAGATACGCAGTATTTT

size: .
V: TRBV27
J: TRBJ2-1
D: TRBD2
CDR3: CASSLGGTSGREYNEQFF
DNA: TGTGCCAGCAGTTTAGGGGGGACTAGCGGGAGGGAATACAATGAGCAGTTCTTC

size: .
V: TRBV18
J: TRBJ2-5
D: TRBD2
CDR3: CASSRGLAGVETQYF
DNA: TGTGCCAGCTCACGGGGACTAGCGGGAGTTGAGACCCAGTACTTC

size: .
V: TRBV7-2
J: TRBJ2-1
D: TRBD1
CDR3: CASSIGQVLKDEQFF
DNA: TGTGCCAGCAGCATCGGACAGGTGCTAAAGGATGAGCAGTTCTTC

size: .
V: TRBV10-3
J: TRBJ2-3
D: TRBD2
CDR3: CAISEAGADTQYF
DNA: TGTGCCATCAGTGAGGCGGGAGCAGATACGCAGTATTTT

size: .
V: TRBV7-9
J: TRBJ1-1
D: TRBD1
CDR3: CASSLQGASEAFF
DNA: TGTGCCAGCAGTTTACAGGGGGCCTCTGAAGCTTTCTTT

size: .
V: TRBV10-1
J: TRBJ2-1
D: TRBD1
CDR3: CASSPDRGFNEQFF
DNA: TGCGCCAGCAGTCCGGACAGGGGGTTCAATGAGCAGTTCTTC

size: few
V: TRBV28
J: TRBJ1-2
D: .
CDR3: CASSAVGGGYTF
DNA: TGTGCCAGCAGTGCGGTGGGGGGTGGCTACACCTTC

size: few
V: TRBV2
J: TRBJ2-4
D: .
CDR3: CASSEGPKNIQYF
DNA: TGTGCCAGCAGTGAGGGCCCCAAAAACATTCAGTACTTC

size: .
V: TRBV5-1
J: TRBJ1-2
D: .
CDR3: CASSGPNGYTF
DNA: TGCGCCAGCAGCGGGCCAAATGGCTACACCTTC

size: .
V: TRBV5-6
J: TRBJ2-2
D: TRBD2
CDR3: CASSFGLAGNTGELFF
DNA: TGTGCCAGCAGCTTCGGACTAGCGGGAAACACCGGGGAGCTGTTTTTT

size: .
V: TRBV14
J: TRBJ1-2
D: .
CDR3: CASSRAREGANYGYTF
DNA: TGTGCCAGCAGCCGGGCAAGGGAGGGGGCTAACTATGGCTACACCTTC

size: few
V: TRBV29-1
J: TRBJ2-7
D: TRBD1
CDR3: CSVTGTGVGEQYF
DNA: TGCAGCGTTACCGGGACAGGGGTTGGCGAGCAGTACTTC